This TCR beta chain was observed in a study of graft-versus-host responses after intestinal transplantation (dated by TCRdb to about 2021). Background on the whole study: Multivisceral, liver-intestinal, or isolated intestinal transplants were received by the recipients. Every recipient was given anti-thymocyte globulin induction, followed by approximately three years of maintenance tacrolimus and steroids. Bulk TCR-beta CDR3 sequencing was used to track graft-versus-host and host-versus-graft alloreactive T cell clones in the graft, circulation and bone marrow after intestinal transplantation. To identify alloreactive clones, pre-transplant mixed lymphocyte reaction products were sequenced and compared with unstimulated pre-transplant donor and recipient T cells. Of the 20 to 30 intestinal transplant recipients enrolled in the cohort, one of whom was a retransplant, a few patients without pretransplant specimens were excluded. A peak of at least 4% donor T cells among recipient peripheral blood mononuclear cells was the definition used for donor T cell macrochimerism. Instead of going to the commercial service, samples from a few later patients were sequenced in-house on an Illumina MiSeq and processed with MiXCR. On the study overall, not on this receptor specifically: The relatively low number and heterogeneity of intestinal transplant patients limited the conclusions. Early after transplant, declines in HvG clones were associated with peak levels of circulating GvH clones. In the allografts of patients with donor T cell macrochimerism, GvH to HvG T cell clonal ratios were high. GvH clones were detected in recipient bone marrow, and some of these GvH clones were observed earlier in ileal mucosa or blood, consistent with an intestinal mucosal origin.

The time point label of this sample denotes: cells obtained before transplantation from donor or recipient. CD3+CD4+ and CD3+CD8+ populations were FACS-sorted from unstimulated pre-transplant donor and recipient cells taken from spleen or lymph nodes. Library generation was performed with the immunoSEQ multiplex PCR assay. For most patients, genomic DNA was isolated with the Qiagen DNeasy Blood and Tissue Kit and shipped frozen to Adaptive Biotechnologies for TCR sequencing. High-throughput TCR-beta CDR3 sequencing of genomic DNA from most patients was performed by Adaptive Biotechnologies. For the original study's pipeline: Adaptive's ImmunoSEQ software supplied the TCR sequencing data for under 20 patients, while MiXCR and VDJtools were used to process a few other patients. To correct CD4 versus CD8 sorting errors, sequences present in both subsets at a frequency ratio below 5:1 were removed. CDR3 nucleotide sequences shared by donor and recipient were removed because the origin of these sequences could not be assigned. To be classed as alloreactive, a clone needed at least 2-fold expansion over unstimulated cells and a minimum CFSE-low frequency of 0.002% (template counts) or 0.001% (read counts). Mappable clones were those detected in sequenced pre-transplant spleen, lymph node, or MLR CFSE-low populations of the donor or recipient. Cumulative frequency of alloreactive clones was calculated as a percentage of all sequences weighted by copy number. Entries here come from immuneACCESS through TCRdb and include only in-frame sequences with V and J called. Some clones fail to appear in such tables; in the studies checked, an unresolved V gene covers under half of the shortfall, and the cause of the remainder is unknown. The D gene and trimming were derived from the DNA, and the V and J assignments and clone size from that table. This sample holds tens of thousands of clones; approximately 94% were observed only once. Approximately 0.2% of the sample is in the top ten clones.

V is clipped by 8 bases and J by 1 base, and the sequence between their germline boundaries is 11 bases long. Counted from cysteine to phenylalanine, this CDR3 has 13 amino acids. Only CDR3 DNA remains: 39 bases, in frame from the first base. CDR1 and CDR2 are drawn from the germline V gene: MNHNS, SASEGT. About this clone: What this receptor recognizes is not known. Qualities for individual bases were not recorded, and no much larger clone is one base off.

This sample comprised unstimulated CD4+ T cells sorted from spleen or lymph node cells, obtained before transplant. The chain is assembled from TRBV6-1 and TRBJ1-1; TRBD1 is a weak D gene call, 5 bases matching. The sequence was obtained from a human donor who was the organ donor for an intestinal transplant. This receptor has the CDR3 CASATTANTEAFF. In nucleotide form, the sequence is TGTGCCAGCGCAACGACAGCGAACACTGAAGCTTTCTTT.